The source of this TCR beta chain is a study of blood T cell repertoires in COVID-19. Across the whole study: Whether acute or convalescent, the COVID-19 samples came from the United States, Italy and Spain. Nucleic acid was either cDNA or gDNA, and it came from T cells, B-cell-depleted T cells, or PBMCs.

The authors' processing: Researchers report that nucleated cell counts were estimated from reference gene primer amplification. The assay was immunoSEQ multiplex PCR, and TCRdb's table has in-frame clones only and misses some. V, J and clone size are those of that table, while D and trimming were read from the DNA. The profile shows over 250,000 clones, 70% to 90% of them singletons. This CDR3 is built from 14 residues. The germline CDR1 and CDR2 sequences are SNHLY and FYNNEI. The V gene lost 7 bases and the J gene lost 7 bases, with 19 bases spanning the gap. Sample: peripheral blood. The receptor comes from a middle-aged woman who had recovered from COVID-19. The genes are TRBV2 and TRBJ1-1; D perhaps matches TRBD1 (6 bases). The CDR3 nucleotides are TGTGCCAGCACCGGCCTCGGGGGGCGAGGTGAAGCTTTCTTT. This codes for CASTGLGGRGEAFF.